This TCR beta chain originates from a study of T cell repertoires in cytomegalovirus infection. TCRdb called the reads again in MiXCR, with one record for every CDR3 protein. The table has roughly 280,000 distinct CDR3 sequences, around 8.7% seen once. V lost 6 bases and J lost 5; bases outside the gene matches: 12. The CDR3 length is 15 residues. Germline CDR1 DFQATT, CDR2 SNEGSKA (reference sequence). Sequencing was done on a sample of PBMCs. This receptor was identified in a human donor in good health (CMV status not recorded). Some clones in this sample may be carry-over from other donors' samples. This chain uses TRBV20-1 with TRBJ2-2, with 7 bases lining up with TRBD1. The CDR3 bases are TGCAGTGCCCCGGCCGGGACAGCGCGTACCGGGGAGCTGTTTTTT. Translating it yields CSAPAGTARTGELFF.